This T cell receptor beta chain was captured by sequencing in a study of blood T cells in healthy people across ages. Whole-study findings and limits: Estimates of total diversity, which came from one million sequenced T cells, were considered to be underestimates. Lack of knowledge of donor CMV status possibly confounded expanded clonotype changes.

This clonotype was detected a few times. The antigen remains unidentified. A second PCR of about 7 to 12 cycles used a sample-barcoded 5' primer and a J-beta primer mix. MiXCR was run by TCRdb on the 5' RACE reads, yielding one entry per CDR3 protein. Of 730,000 or so distinct CDR3 sequences listed, over 40% are singletons. The source material was blood. The clonotype comes from an elderly man in good health.

The CDR3 sequence: CSARDPTGGNEQFF. As DNA, the CDR3 is TGCAGTGCTAGAGACCCGACAGGGGGCAATGAGCAGTTCTTC. The chain couples TRBV20-1 to TRBJ2-1, with 9 bases matching TRBD1. V shed 0 bases and J 6 bases; nucleotides not matched to a gene: 3. The CDR3 is 14 residues long. Germline CDR1 reads DFQATT; CDR2 reads SNEGSKA (reference sequence).